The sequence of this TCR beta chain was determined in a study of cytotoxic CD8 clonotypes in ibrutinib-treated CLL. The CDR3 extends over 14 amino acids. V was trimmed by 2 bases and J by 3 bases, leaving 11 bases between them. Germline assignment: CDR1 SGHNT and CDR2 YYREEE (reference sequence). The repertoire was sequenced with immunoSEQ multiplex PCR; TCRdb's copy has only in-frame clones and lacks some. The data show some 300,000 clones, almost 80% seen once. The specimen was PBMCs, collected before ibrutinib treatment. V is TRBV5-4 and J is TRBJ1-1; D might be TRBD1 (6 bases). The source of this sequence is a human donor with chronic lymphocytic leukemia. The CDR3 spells CASSLQGTDTEAFF. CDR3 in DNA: TGTGCCAGCAGCTTACAGGGTACAGACACTGAAGCTTTCTTT.